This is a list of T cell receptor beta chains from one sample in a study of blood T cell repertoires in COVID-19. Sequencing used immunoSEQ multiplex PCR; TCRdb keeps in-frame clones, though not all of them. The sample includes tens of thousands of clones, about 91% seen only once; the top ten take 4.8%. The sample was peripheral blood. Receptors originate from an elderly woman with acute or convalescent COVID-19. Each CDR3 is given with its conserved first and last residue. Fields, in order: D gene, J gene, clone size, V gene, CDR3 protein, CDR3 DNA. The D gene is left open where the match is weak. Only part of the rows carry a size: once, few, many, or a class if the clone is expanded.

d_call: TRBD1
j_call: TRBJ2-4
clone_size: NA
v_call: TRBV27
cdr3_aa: CASSPKGDRGLGAKNIQYF
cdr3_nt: TGTGCCAGCAGTCCCAAGGGGGACAGGGGACTCGGGGCCAAAAACATTCAGTACTTC

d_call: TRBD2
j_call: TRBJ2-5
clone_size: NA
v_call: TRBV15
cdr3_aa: CATSRVSGGGETQYF
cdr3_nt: TGTGCCACCAGCAGGGTGAGCGGGGGGGGAGAGACCCAGTACTTC

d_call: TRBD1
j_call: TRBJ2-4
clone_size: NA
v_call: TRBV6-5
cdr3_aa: CASSITGTGPFQYF
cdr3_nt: TGTGCCAGCAGCATTACCGGGACAGGGCCGTTTCAGTACTTC

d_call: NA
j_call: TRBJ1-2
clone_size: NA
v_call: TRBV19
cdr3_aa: CASSLAPGSYYGYTF
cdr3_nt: TGTGCCAGTAGTCTCGCACCCGGGAGCTACTATGGCTACACCTTC

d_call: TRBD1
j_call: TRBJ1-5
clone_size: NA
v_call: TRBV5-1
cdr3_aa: CASTWTGASNQPQHF
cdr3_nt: TGCGCCAGCACCTGGACAGGGGCGTCCAATCAGCCCCAGCATTTT

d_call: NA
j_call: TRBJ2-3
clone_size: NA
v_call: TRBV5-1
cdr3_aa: CASSLEGDGTDTQYF
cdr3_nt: TGCGCCAGCAGCTTGGAGGGGGATGGGACAGATACGCAGTATTTT

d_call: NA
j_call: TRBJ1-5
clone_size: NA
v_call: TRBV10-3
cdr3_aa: CAITGTSNQPQHF
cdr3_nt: TGTGCCATTACCGGGACTTCGAATCAGCCCCAGCATTTT

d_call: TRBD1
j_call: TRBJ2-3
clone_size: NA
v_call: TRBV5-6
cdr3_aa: CASSPRTGLGRNTQYF
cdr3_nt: TGTGCCAGCAGCCCACGGACAGGGCTTGGGCGAAATACGCAGTATTTT

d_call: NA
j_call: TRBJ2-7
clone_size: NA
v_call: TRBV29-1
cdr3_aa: CSVHNWGDEQYF
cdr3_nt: TGCAGCGTTCATAACTGGGGGGACGAGCAGTACTTC

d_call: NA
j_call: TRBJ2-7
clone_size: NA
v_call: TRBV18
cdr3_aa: CASSPLWSTGEQYF
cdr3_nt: TGTGCCAGCTCACCACTCTGGAGCACGGGGGAGCAGTACTTC

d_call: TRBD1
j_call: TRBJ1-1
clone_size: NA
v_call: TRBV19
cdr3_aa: CASRYLGTGASNTEAFF
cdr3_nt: TGTGCCAGTAGGTATCTCGGGACAGGGGCTTCGAACACTGAAGCTTTCTTT

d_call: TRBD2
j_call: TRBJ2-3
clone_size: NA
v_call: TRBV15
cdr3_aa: CATSSQIGRGTDTQYF
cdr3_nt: TGTGCCACCAGCAGCCAGATCGGGAGGGGCACAGATACGCAGTATTTT

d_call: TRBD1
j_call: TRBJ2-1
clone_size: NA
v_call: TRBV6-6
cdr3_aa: CASSQFGPGQGDNEQFF
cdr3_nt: TGTGCCAGCAGTCAGTTTGGCCCGGGACAGGGGGATAATGAGCAGTTCTTC

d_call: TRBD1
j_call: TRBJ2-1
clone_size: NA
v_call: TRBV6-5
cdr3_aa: CASHEAGQGNNEQFF
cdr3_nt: TGTGCCAGTCACGAAGCGGGACAGGGGAACAATGAGCAGTTCTTC

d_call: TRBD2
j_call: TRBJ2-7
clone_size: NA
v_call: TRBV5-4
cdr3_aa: CASSLLAGVGEQYF
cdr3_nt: TGTGCCAGCAGCTTACTAGCGGGAGTTGGCGAGCAGTACTTC

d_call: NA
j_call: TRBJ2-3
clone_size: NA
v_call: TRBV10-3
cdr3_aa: CAISEGTPYTQYF
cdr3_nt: TGTGCCATCAGTGAAGGGACTCCTTATACGCAGTATTTT

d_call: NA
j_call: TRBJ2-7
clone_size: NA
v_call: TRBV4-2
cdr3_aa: CASSQESQGTGEQYF
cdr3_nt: TGTGCCAGCAGCCAAGAGAGTCAGGGCACGGGCGAGCAGTACTTC

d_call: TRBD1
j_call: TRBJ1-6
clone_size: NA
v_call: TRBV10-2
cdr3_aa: CASSARGGAGSSPLHF
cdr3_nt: TGCGCCAGCAGTGCCAGAGGGGGCGCGGGGAGCTCACCCCTCCACTTT

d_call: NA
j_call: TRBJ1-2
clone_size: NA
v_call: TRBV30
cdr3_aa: CAWSRGNYGYTF
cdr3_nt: TGTGCCTGGAGTCGGGGGAACTATGGCTACACCTTC

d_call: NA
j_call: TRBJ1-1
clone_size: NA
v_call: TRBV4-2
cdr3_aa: CASSQAQGKNTEAFF
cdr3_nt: TGTGCCAGCAGCCAAGCTCAGGGGAAGAACACTGAAGCTTTCTTT

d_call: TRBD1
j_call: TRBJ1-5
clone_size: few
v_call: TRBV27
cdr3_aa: CASSSYQGTGSQPQHF
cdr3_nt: TGTGCCAGCAGTTCCTACCAGGGGACAGGATCTCAGCCCCAGCATTTT

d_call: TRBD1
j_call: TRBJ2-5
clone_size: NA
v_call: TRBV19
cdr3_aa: CASSIKAGGLQETQYF
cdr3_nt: TGTGCCAGTAGTATCAAAGCAGGGGGTCTCCAAGAGACCCAGTACTTC

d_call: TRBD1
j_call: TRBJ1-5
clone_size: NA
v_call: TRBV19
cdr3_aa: CASSTDRAQPQHF
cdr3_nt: TGTGCCAGTAGTACGGACAGGGCCCAGCCCCAGCATTTT

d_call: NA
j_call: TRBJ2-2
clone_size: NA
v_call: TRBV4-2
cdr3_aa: CASSQDMQTGELFF
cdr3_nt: TGTGCCAGCAGCCAAGATATGCAGACCGGGGAGCTGTTTTTT

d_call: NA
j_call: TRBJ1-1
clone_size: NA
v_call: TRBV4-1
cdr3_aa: CASSQDPYPTEAFF
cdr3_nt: TGCGCCAGCAGCCAAGATCCTTATCCCACTGAAGCTTTCTTT

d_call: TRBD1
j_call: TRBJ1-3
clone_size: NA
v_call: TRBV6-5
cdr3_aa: CASKQGRSGNTIYF
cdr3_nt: TGTGCCAGCAAACAGGGGCGCTCTGGAAACACCATATATTTT

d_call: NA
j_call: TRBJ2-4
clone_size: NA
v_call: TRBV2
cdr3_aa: CASSELRTDSGEF
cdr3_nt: TGTGCCAGCAGTGAACTTCGGACCGACAGTGGCGAATTT

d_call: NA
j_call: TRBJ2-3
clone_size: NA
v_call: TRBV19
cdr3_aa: CASSLGASTDTQYF
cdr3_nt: TGTGCCAGTAGTCTGGGGGCTAGCACAGATACGCAGTATTTT

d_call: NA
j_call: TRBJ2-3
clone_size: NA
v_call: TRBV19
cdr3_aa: CASSMYNPSTDTQYF
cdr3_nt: TGTGCCAGTAGTATGTACAACCCTAGCACAGATACGCAGTATTTT

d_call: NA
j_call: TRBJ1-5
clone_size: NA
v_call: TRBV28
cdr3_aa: CASRAGEQPQHF
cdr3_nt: TGTGCCAGCAGGGCAGGTGAACAGCCCCAGCATTTT

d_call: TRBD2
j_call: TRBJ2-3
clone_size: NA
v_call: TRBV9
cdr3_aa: CASSVEGTSGRGTDTQYF
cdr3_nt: TGTGCCAGCAGCGTAGAAGGGACTAGCGGGAGGGGCACAGATACGCAGTATTTT

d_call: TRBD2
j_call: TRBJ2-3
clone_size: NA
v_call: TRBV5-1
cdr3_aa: CASSAWREANTQYF
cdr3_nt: TGCGCCAGCAGCGCCTGGCGGGAGGCAAATACGCAGTATTTT

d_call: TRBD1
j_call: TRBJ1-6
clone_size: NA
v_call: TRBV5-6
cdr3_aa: CASSLSSGGAKNSPLHF
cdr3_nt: TGTGCCAGCAGCTTGAGTTCAGGGGGCGCGAAGAATTCACCCCTCCACTTT

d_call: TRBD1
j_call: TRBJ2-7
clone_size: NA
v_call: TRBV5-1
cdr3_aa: CASRGQGASYEQYF
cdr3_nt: TGCGCCAGCAGAGGACAGGGGGCCTCCTACGAGCAGTACTTC

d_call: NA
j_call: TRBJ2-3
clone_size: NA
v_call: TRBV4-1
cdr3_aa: CASSQGQGGTDTQYF
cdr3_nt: TGCGCCAGCAGCCAAGGACAGGGAGGAACAGATACGCAGTATTTT

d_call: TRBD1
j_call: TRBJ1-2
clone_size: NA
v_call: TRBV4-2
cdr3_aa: CASSQGDRAHYGYTF
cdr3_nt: TGTGCCAGCAGCCAAGGGGACAGGGCACACTATGGCTACACCTTC

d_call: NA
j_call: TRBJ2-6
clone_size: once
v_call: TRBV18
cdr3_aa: CASSPLGGANVLTF
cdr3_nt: TGTGCCAGCTCACCCCTAGGAGGGGCCAACGTCCTGACTTTC

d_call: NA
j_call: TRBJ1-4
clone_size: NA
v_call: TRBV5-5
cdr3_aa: CASSLASTTTNEKLFF
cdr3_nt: TGTGCCAGCAGCTTGGCTTCTACTACAACTAATGAAAAACTGTTTTTT

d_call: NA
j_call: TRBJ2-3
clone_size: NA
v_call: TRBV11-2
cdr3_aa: CASTNIPGDTQYF
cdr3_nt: TGTGCCAGCACCAATATACCGGGAGATACGCAGTATTTT

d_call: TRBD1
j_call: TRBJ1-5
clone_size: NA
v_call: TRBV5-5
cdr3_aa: CASSFTGERNQPQHF
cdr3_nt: TGTGCCAGCAGCTTTACAGGGGAACGCAATCAGCCCCAGCATTTT

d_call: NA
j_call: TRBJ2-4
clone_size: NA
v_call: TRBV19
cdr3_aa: CASSIRAGIAKNIQYF
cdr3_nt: TGTGCCAGTAGTATACGGGCAGGGATAGCCAAAAACATTCAGTACTTC

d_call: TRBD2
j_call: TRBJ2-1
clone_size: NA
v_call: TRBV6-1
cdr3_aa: CASSEALEREYNEQFF
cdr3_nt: TGTGCCAGCAGTGAAGCGCTCGAGCGGGAGTACAATGAGCAGTTCTTC

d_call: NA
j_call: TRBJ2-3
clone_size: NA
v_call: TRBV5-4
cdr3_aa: CASSPSPGWASGADTQYF
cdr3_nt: TGTGCCAGCAGCCCTTCTCCAGGATGGGCATCGGGGGCAGATACGCAGTATTTT

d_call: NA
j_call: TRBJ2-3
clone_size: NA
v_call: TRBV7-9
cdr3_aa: CASSLSADTQYF
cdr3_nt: TGTGCCAGCAGCCTAAGTGCAGATACGCAGTATTTT

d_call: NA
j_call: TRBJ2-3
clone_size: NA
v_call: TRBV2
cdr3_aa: CASSDGLQVLTDTQYF
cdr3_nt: TGTGCCAGCAGTGATGGTCTTCAGGTCCTCACAGATACGCAGTATTTT

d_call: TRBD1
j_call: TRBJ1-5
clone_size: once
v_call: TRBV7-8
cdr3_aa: CASRLGQASNQPQHF
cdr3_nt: TGTGCCAGCAGACTCGGACAGGCCAGCAATCAGCCCCAGCATTTT

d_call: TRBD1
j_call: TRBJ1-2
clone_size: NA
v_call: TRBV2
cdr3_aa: CASNYRGMGYGYTF
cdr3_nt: TGTGCCAGCAACTACAGGGGGATGGGCTATGGCTACACCTTC

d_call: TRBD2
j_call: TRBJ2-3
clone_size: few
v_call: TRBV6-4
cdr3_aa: CASSAVGRGVSSTDTQYF
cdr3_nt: TGTGCCAGCAGTGCCGTGGGGCGGGGGGTCTCTAGCACAGATACGCAGTATTTT

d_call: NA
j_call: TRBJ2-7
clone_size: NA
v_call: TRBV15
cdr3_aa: CATSRDRMGSYEQYF
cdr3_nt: TGTGCCACCAGCAGAGACAGGATGGGTTCCTACGAGCAGTACTTC

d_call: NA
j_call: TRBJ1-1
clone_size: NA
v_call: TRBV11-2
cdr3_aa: CASSFGGGTEAFF
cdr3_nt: TGTGCCAGCAGCTTTGGGGGCGGCACTGAAGCTTTCTTT

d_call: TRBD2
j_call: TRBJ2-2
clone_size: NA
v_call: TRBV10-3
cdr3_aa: CATRGGALGTGELFF
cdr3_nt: TGTGCCACCCGCGGGGGGGCGTTAGGCACCGGGGAGCTGTTTTTT

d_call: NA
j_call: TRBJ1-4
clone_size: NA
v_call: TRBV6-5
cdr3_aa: CASRTGEKLFF
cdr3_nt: TGTGCCAGCAGGACAGGTGAAAAACTGTTTTTT

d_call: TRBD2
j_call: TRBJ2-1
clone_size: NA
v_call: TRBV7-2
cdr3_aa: CASSSPGLAGQSSYNEQFF
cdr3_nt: TGTGCCAGCAGTTCCCCGGGACTAGCGGGGCAGAGCTCCTACAATGAGCAGTTCTTC

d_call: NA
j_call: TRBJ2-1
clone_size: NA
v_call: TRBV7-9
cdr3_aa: CASSLLRLQDNNEQFF
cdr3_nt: TGTGCCAGCAGCTTACTCCGTTTACAAGACAACAATGAGCAGTTCTTC